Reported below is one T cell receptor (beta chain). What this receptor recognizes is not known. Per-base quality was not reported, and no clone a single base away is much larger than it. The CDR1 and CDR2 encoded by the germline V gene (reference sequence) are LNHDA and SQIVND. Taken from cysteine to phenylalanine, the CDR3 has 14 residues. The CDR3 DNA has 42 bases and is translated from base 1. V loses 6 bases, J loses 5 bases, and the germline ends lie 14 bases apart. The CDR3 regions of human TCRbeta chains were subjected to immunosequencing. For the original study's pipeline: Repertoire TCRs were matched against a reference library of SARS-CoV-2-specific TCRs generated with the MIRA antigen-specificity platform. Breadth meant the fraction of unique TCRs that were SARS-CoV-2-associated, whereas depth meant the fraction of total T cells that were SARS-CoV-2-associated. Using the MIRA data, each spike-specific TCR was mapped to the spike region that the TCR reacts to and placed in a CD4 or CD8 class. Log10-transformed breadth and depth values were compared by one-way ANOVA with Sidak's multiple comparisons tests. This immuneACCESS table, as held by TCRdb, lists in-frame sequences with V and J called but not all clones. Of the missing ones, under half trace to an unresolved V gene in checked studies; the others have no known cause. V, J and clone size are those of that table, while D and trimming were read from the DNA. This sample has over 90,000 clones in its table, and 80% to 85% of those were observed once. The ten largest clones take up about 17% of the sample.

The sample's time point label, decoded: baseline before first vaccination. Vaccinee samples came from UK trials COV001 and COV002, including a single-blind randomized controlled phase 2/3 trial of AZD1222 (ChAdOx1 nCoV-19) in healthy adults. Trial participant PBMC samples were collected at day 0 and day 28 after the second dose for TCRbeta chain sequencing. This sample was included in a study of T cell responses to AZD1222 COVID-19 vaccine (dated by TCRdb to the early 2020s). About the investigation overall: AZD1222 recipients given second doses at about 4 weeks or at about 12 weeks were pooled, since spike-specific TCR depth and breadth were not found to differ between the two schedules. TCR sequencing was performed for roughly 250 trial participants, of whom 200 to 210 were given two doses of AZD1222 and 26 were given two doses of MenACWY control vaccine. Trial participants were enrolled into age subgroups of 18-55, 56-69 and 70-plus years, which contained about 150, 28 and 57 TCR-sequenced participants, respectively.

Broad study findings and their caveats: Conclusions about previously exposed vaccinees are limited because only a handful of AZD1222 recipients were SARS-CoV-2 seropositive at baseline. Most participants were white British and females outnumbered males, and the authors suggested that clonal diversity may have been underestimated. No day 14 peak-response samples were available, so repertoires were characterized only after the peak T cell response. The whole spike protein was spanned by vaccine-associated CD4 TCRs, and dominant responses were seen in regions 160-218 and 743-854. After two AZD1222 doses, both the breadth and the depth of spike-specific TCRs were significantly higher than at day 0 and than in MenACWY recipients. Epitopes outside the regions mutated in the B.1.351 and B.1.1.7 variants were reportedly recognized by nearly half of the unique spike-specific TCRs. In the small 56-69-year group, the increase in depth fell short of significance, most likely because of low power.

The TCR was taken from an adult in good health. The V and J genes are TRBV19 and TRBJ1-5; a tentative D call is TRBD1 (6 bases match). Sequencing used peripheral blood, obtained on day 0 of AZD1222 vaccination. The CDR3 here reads CASREGGGHQPQHF. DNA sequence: TGTGCCAGTAGAGAGGGGGGGGGACATCAGCCCCAGCATTTT. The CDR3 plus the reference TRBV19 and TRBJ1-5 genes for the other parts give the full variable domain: DGGITQSPKYLFRKEGQNVTLSCEQNLNHDAMYWYRQDPGQGLRLIYYSQIVNDFQKGDIAEGYSVSREKKESFPLTVTSAQKNPTAFYLCASREGGGHQPQHFGDGTRLSIL.